This TCR beta chain is from a study of beta chain features in type 1 diabetes. At the level of the study: Across all samples, over 85 million sorted cells were examined. Study findings and constraints: Patients with Type 1 diabetes showed moderately but significantly shorter TCRB CDR3s in all four CD4+ subsets. Individuals with type 1 diabetes displayed fewer insertions and more deletions at VDJ junctions.

The J segment lost 4 bases and the V segment lost 5 bases, leaving 5 bases of the junction unmatched. The germline CDR1 and CDR2 sequences are MDHEN and SYDVKM. The CDR3 runs 14 residues. This clone was counted a few times. The antigen is not known. Using CD45RO/CCR7/CD25/CD127/CD95/CD27, CD4+ naive, central memory, regulatory and stem cell-like memory cells were sorted. The study reverse transcribed the entire isolated RNA, so it sequenced expressed TCRB transcripts. Here immunoSEQ multiplex PCR was the method, and the copy in TCRdb shows in-frame clones only, minus some. The sample has 300,000 to 350,000 clones; 9.3% are singletons.

Sequencing input: central memory CD4+ T cells from blood. This clonotype was obtained from a man between 25 and 39 years old with type 1 diabetes. The rearrangement uses TRBV28 and TRBJ1-1; 9 bases are shared with TRBD1. The DNA of the CDR3 is TGTGCCAGCAGTACAGGGGGCTACGGCACTGAAGCTTTCTTT. Translated, it gives CASSTGGYGTEAFF.